This T cell receptor (beta chain) emerged from a study of CD8 T cells in Susac syndrome. From germline, CDR1 is KGHDR and CDR2 SFDVKD. This CDR3 has 13 amino acids. Trimming cost V 8 bases and J 1 base; bases outside gene matches: 1. With random hexamers, reverse transcription was performed on about 0.5 to 1 ug of RNA. TCRdb independently ran MiXCR on the immunoSEQ multiplex PCR reads; one entry per CDR3 protein. Among over 100,000 distinct CDR3 sequences listed, 96% were seen once. Blood CD8+ and CD4+ T cells underwent high-throughput TCR beta sequencing. The TCR originated in a human donor with Susac syndrome. This chain links TRBV24-1 with TRBJ1-5, with TRBD1 matching over 7 bases. Source material: CD4+ T cells from PBMCs. The CDR3 region is CATKGQSNQPQHF. DNA for the CDR3: TGTGCCACCAAGGGACAGAGCAATCAGCCCCAGCATTTT.